What follows is one T cell receptor (beta chain) and its context. The CDR3 loop spans 15 amino acids. The germline V gene encodes CDR1 MGHRA and CDR2 YSYEKL. V lost 6 bases and J lost 0, with 14 bases in between. This sample is drawn from a study of cytomegalovirus exposure and HLA in healthy donors. The PCR had 60 Vbeta and 13 Jbeta primers. Some clones are missing from TCRdb's copy, which holds only in-frame ones; the method was immunoSEQ multiplex PCR. This sample has 85,000 to 130,000 clones; around 9.1% occur once, and the top ten carry around 5.9%. Material for sequencing was PBMCs. This chain uses TRBV4-1 with TRBJ1-1; TRBD1 might be the D (6 bases). The source of this sequence is a man aged 40-49 years in good health and CMV-seropositive. The CDR3 DNA reads as TGCGCCAGCAGACAGGGCGAAATTTTGAACACTGAAGCTTTCTTT. This encodes CASRQGEILNTEAFF.